This is a list of T cell receptor beta chains from one sample in a study of shared clonotypes between healthy human individuals. Sequencing was performed with immunoSEQ multiplex PCR; in TCRdb, only in-frame clones are kept and a portion is missing. The sample has 500,000 or so clones; roughly 95% are singletons. Source material: naive CD4+ T cells sorted from blood. Receptors were obtained from a woman between 25 and 40 years old in good health. CDR3s include the opening cysteine and the closing phenylalanine or tryptophan. Fields, in order: V gene, D gene, CDR3 protein. A D gene is named only where the DNA matches it firmly.

>TRBV19|NA
CASQQGNEQFF
>TRBV19|NA
CASRAGIGNQPQHF
>TRBV18|NA
CASSPWTAQEANEQFF
>TRBV28|TRBD1
CASSVLTGGEKLFF
>TRBV6-1|TRBD1
CASRDDQGAYGYTF
>TRBV28|NA
CASTQGGSPYNEQFF
>TRBV29-1|TRBD2
CSAGTSGISDTQYF
>TRBV28|TRBD1
CASKPGTGVYEQYF
>TRBV5-1|NA
CASSLATSEQYF
>TRBV6-5|NA
CASSSKRNQPQHF